A selection of T cell receptor beta chains follows, all from one sample in a study of T cell responses to AZD1222 COVID-19 vaccine. Some clones are missing from TCRdb's copy, which holds only in-frame ones; the method was immunoSEQ multiplex PCR. Of 95,000 to 100,000 clones listed, about nine tenths are singletons. The specimen was peripheral blood, collected on day 0 of AZD1222 vaccination. The receptors shown here come from an adult in good health. Each CDR3 is given with its conserved first and last residue. D genes are given only for firm matches. Only some rows state a clone size, as once, few, many or a class for expanded clones.

V gene	D gene	clone size	J gene	CDR3 length	CDR3 DNA	CDR3 protein
TRBV19	TRBD2	NA	TRBJ2-5	12	TGTGCCAGTAGACTAGCGGGAGAGACCCAGTACTTC	CASRLAGETQYF
TRBV29-1	NA	NA	TRBJ2-1	13	TGCAGCGTTGGAGGAGGGGGATACAATGAGCAGTTCTTC	CSVGGGGYNEQFF
TRBV28	NA	NA	TRBJ1-5	15	TGTGCCAGCAGTCCGGCGGGGAAGGGGCATCAGCCCCAGCATTTT	CASSPAGKGHQPQHF
TRBV5-6	TRBD1	NA	TRBJ2-3	15	TGTGCCAGCAGACTCCCGACAGGGAGCACAGATACGCAGTATTTT	CASRLPTGSTDTQYF
TRBV5-8	TRBD1	NA	TRBJ1-5	14	TGTGCCAGCAGCTTGGGACAGGGAGGTCAGCCCCAGCATTTT	CASSLGQGGQPQHF
TRBV7-2	NA	NA	TRBJ2-7	14	TGTGCCAGCAGCTTTCATCAGGGAAGGAACGAGCAGTACTTC	CASSFHQGRNEQYF
TRBV6-6	TRBD1	once	TRBJ1-1	12	TGTGCCAGCAGCCTCGACAGGGTCGTAGCTTTCTTT	CASSLDRVVAFF
TRBV19	NA	NA	TRBJ2-5	14	TGTGCCAGTAGTCCTGGGGGGGCCCTGGAGACCCAGTACTTC	CASSPGGALETQYF
TRBV15	NA	once	TRBJ2-7	17	TGTGCCACCAGCAGAGATCGGGGGGCGGGGGTCGGCGGCGAGCAGTACTTC	CATSRDRGAGVGGEQYF
TRBV28	NA	NA	TRBJ1-1	15	TGTGCCAGCAGTTCGCTCCGGGGCGCCAACACTGAAGCTTTCTTT	CASSSLRGANTEAFF
TRBV28	TRBD1	NA	TRBJ1-1	15	TGTGCCAGCAGAGGGACAGGGATTACGTACACTGAAGCTTTCTTT	CASRGTGITYTEAFF
TRBV19	NA	NA	TRBJ1-2	14	TGTGCCAGTAGTCGACAGGAGATTGACTATGGCTACACCTTC	CASSRQEIDYGYTF
TRBV4-2	NA	NA	TRBJ2-7	14	TGTGCCAGCAGCCAAGATAGGACGGGGGATCGGCAGTACTTC	CASSQDRTGDRQYF
TRBV7-9	NA	NA	TRBJ2-2	12	TGTGCCAGCAGCTTAATCACCGGGGAGCTGTTTTTT	CASSLITGELFF
TRBV7-2	NA	NA	TRBJ2-3	15	TGTGCCAGCAGCACAGGAGGGCTGGTTGGCGATACGCAGTATTTT	CASSTGGLVGDTQYF
TRBV28	TRBD1	NA	TRBJ2-7	15	TGTGCCAGCAGTTTACCCGGGACAGGGGTATACGAGCAGTACTTC	CASSLPGTGVYEQYF